This TCR beta chain was identified in a study of T cell responses to AZD1222 COVID-19 vaccine. This clone has only one observation. Its antigen is not identified. Findings and caveats of the study: Across spike, vaccine-associated CD4 TCRs were found, dominant at 160-218 and 743-854. Spike-specific TCR breadth and depth both grew after two AZD1222 doses. Repertoires were obtained only post-peak T cell response.

Pooling covered second doses at about 4 or about 12 weeks. Only in-frame clones appear in the TCRdb table, and some are missing; sequencing was by immunoSEQ multiplex PCR. The sample includes fewer than 120,000 clones, 85% to 95% of them seen just once. The receptor comes from an adult who received the AZD1222 COVID-19 vaccine. The source material was peripheral blood, sampled 28 days after the second AZD1222 dose.

The CDR3 spells CASSITQSWNTEAFF. In DNA, the CDR3 is TGTGCCAGTAGTATAACTCAGAGTTGGAACACTGAAGCTTTCTTT. V is TRBV19 and J is TRBJ1-1; D remains unclear. Germline assignment: CDR1 LNHDA and CDR2 SQIVND (reference sequence). The CDR3 length is 15 residues. The germline V and J ends were trimmed by 2 bases and 1 base, with 11 bases remaining between them.